The next 30 T cell receptor beta chains were all read from a single sample in a study of control samples from healthy donors and cancer patients. Produced via immunoSEQ multiplex PCR; TCRdb's table is partial and in-frame only. The table lists 150,000 to 200,000 clones, roughly 93% of them singletons. Source material: blood. The receptors come from a young man in good health.

The rearrangement joins TRBV5-1 to TRBJ1-1, with unresolved D. This CDR3 is 15 amino acids long. Germline V gives CDR1 SGHRS, CDR2 YFSETQ. Trimming took off 4 bases at V and 0 bases at J, with 13 bases between the two ends. The CDR3 loop is CASSPYERLNTEAFF. The CDR3 DNA sequence: TGCGCCAGCAGCCCTTATGAGAGGTTGAACACTGAAGCTTTCTTT.

V and J are TRBV2 and TRBJ1-1; 7 bases are a match to TRBD1. The junction had 8 bases not matched to a gene; V was cut back by 2 bases and J by 2 bases. Germline loops: CDR1 SNHLY, CDR2 FYNNEI. The CDR3 extends over 16 amino acids. CDR3 sequence (DNA): TGTGCCAGCAGTGAACGGCTACAGGGGTTTAACACTGAAGCTTTCTTT. Translated: CASSERLQGFNTEAFF.

The genes are TRBV15 and TRBJ1-3; maybe TRBD1 (6 bases). The V end was cut by 3 bases, the J end by 0 bases, with 15 bases between. CDR1 LNHNV and CDR2 YYDKDF come from the germline V gene (reference sequence). CDR3 length equals 17 residues. The CDR3 DNA is TGTGCCACCAGCAGGAAGGACAGCTTCAACTCTGGAAACACCATATATTTT. Its translation: CATSRKDSFNSGNTIYF.

The rearrangement links TRBV14 to TRBJ1-4; D possibly corresponds to TRBD1 (5 bases). This CDR3 is 15 amino acids long. Per the germline V gene, CDR1 is SGHDN and CDR2 is FVKESK. Trimming cost V 4 bases and J 5 bases, with 14 bases left between them. CDR3 sequence reads: CASSLPGSQNEKLFF. The CDR3 nucleotides are TGTGCCAGCAGCCTGCCAGGGTCACAAAATGAAAAACTGTTTTTT.

The V and J genes are TRBV3-1 (or the pseudogene TRBV3-2) and TRBJ2-5; 13 bases match TRBD2. The CDR3 runs to 16 residues. V lost 4 bases, J lost 5 bases, and 7 bases stayed unmatched. Germline-derived CDR1 and CDR2 are LGHDT and YNNKEL (reference sequence). The CDR3 protein is CASSLLAGGPGETQYF. The CDR3 DNA sequence: TGTGCCAGCAGCCTACTAGCGGGGGGGCCGGGGGAGACCCAGTACTTC.

The chain is built from TRBV29-1 and TRBJ2-4, with D possibly matching TRBD1 (6 bases). The CDR3 runs to 13 residues. Germline V gene data show CDR1 as SQVTM and CDR2 as ANQGSEA. V dropped 6 bases and J dropped 8 bases, with 17 bases sitting between them. The CDR3 nucleotides are TGCAGCGTACAAAGGGGGATCGGGGACATTCAGTACTTC. Its translation: CSVQRGIGDIQYF.

The gene calls are TRBV7-6 and TRBJ2-1; tentatively, D is TRBD2 (5 bases). V was pared by 3 bases and J by 2 bases, with 14 bases between. The CDR3 sequence is 16 residues long. Per the germline V gene, CDR1 is SGHVS and CDR2 is FNYEAQ. The CDR3 loop reads CASSFLPGLTYNEQFF. The DNA for the CDR3 is TGTGCCAGCAGCTTCCTTCCAGGACTCACCTACAATGAGCAGTTCTTC.

The chain couples TRBV4-2 to TRBJ2-2; 7 nucleotides match TRBD2. This CDR3 has 15 residues. Germline CDR1 is LGHNA and CDR2 is YNFKEQ. The trim removed 3 bases at V and 5 bases at J, leaving 6 bases unmatched. CDR3 coding DNA: TGTGCCAGCAGCCAGCGGGGGACGGGGACCGGGGAGCTGTTTTTT. It specifies CASSQRGTGTGELFF.

The V and J genes are TRBV12-3 or TRBV12-4 and TRBJ1-5, with D perhaps TRBD1 (5 bases). Trimming took off 7 bases at V and 2 bases at J, with 9 bases between the two ends. The CDR3 extends over 13 amino acids. CDR3 in amino acids: CASTRDGNQPQHF. CDR3 DNA: TGTGCCAGCACCAGGGATGGCAATCAGCCCCAGCATTTT.

This chain connects TRBV28 to TRBJ1-1, with D possibly TRBD1 on 6 matching bases. Per the germline V gene, CDR1 is MDHEN and CDR2 is SYDVKM. This CDR3 region has 15 residues. Trimming removed 3 bases at V and 0 bases at J, with 11 bases between. The CDR3 DNA reads as TGTGCCAGCAGTTTCGGGACACCCATGAACACTGAAGCTTTCTTT. Amino acids: CASSFGTPMNTEAFF.

J is TRBJ2-7 and V is TRBV11-2, with D uncertain. The CDR3 length is 16 residues. Trimming stripped 5 bases from V and 0 bases from J, with 17 bases between. Looked up from germline, CDR1 is SGHAT and CDR2 is FQNNGV. The DNA for the CDR3 is TGTGCCAGCAGCGTAAATCCGGCAAAGAGCTCCTACGAGCAGTACTTC. Encoded protein: CASSVNPAKSSYEQYF.

The genes are TRBV3-1 (or the pseudogene TRBV3-2) and TRBJ2-1; no definite D call. Per germline, CDR1 LGHDT and CDR2 YNNKEL (reference sequence). V was trimmed by 3 bases and J by 6 bases, leaving 9 bases between them. The CDR3 runs to 13 residues. This CDR3 is CASSHQDPNEQFF. Written as DNA, the CDR3 is TGTGCCAGCAGCCATCAGGACCCCAATGAGCAGTTCTTC.

The V and J genes are TRBV9 and TRBJ1-2; D gene unclear. CDR3 length: 14 residues. Trimming stripped 4 bases from V and 1 base from J, with 11 bases between. The germline CDR1 and CDR2 sequences are SGDLS and YYNGEE. In nucleotides, the CDR3 is TGTGCCAGCAGCCCAGTGGGGTTTAACTATGGCTACACCTTC. As protein: CASSPVGFNYGYTF. The entire variable domain, with the rest obtained from reference TRBV9 and TRBJ1-2, is as follows: DSGVTQTPKHLITATGQRVTLRCSPRSGDLSVYWYQQSLDQGLQFLIQYYNGEERAKGNILERFSAQQFPDLHSELNLSSLELGDSALYFCASSPVGFNYGYTFGSGTRLTVV.

The CDR3 sequence is CASSLSGGVTDTQYF. The DNA of the CDR3 is TGTGCCAGCAGCCTAAGCGGGGGGGTTACAGATACGCAGTATTTT. This chain links TRBV5-4 with TRBJ2-3; 10 bases fit TRBD2. There are 15 residues in the CDR3. Trimming removed 4 bases from V and 3 bases from J; junction bases left unmatched: 5. CDR1 is SGHNT and CDR2 is YYREEE in the germline V gene (reference sequence).

CDR3 loop: CASSALGTSGNTIYF. CDR3 nucleotides: TGTGCCAGCAGCGCCCTCGGGACCTCTGGAAACACCATATATTTT. This chain links TRBV5-6 with TRBJ1-3, with a weak D call TRBD1 (5 bases). Deletions cut 4 bases from V and 0 bases from J, with 11 bases between. The CDR3 runs to 15 residues. The germline gives CDR1 SGHDT, CDR2 YYEEEE.

This chain connects TRBV10-3 to TRBJ2-7, with a weak D call TRBD1 (6 bases). Trimming left V 0 bases short and J 6 bases short, with 18 bases between. The V gene's germline CDR1 is ENHRY and CDR2 SYGVKD. The CDR3 runs 16 residues. The CDR3 region has the DNA TGTGCCATCAGTGAGTCCAAACGGGACACTAAACTCGAGCAGTACTTC. It encodes CAISESKRDTKLEQYF.

This chain joins TRBV28 and TRBJ1-4; D gene ambiguous. The germline gives CDR1 MDHEN, CDR2 SYDVKM. Trimming shortened V by 2 bases and J by 8 bases, and 9 bases separated the two germline ends. The CDR3 sequence is 13 residues long. The CDR3 DNA follows: TGTGCCAGCAGTTTACTAGGCAAGGAAAAACTGTTTTTT. Translated: CASSLLGKEKLFF.

This clone was seen once. The rearrangement uses TRBV19 and TRBJ1-4, with D hard to call. Germline V gene data show CDR1 as LNHDA and CDR2 as SQIVND (reference sequence). The CDR3 spans 14 residues. V lost 3 bases and J lost 17, with 22 bases in between. The CDR3 sequence is CASSMSGLWETPFF. The DNA for the CDR3 is TGTGCCAGTAGTATGAGTGGTTTGTGGGAGACACCCTTTTTT.

The chain carries TRBV7-3 and TRBJ1-1; 7 positions match TRBD1. V lost 2 bases and J lost 3; bases outside the gene matches: 3. Per germline, CDR1 SGHTA and CDR2 FQGTGA. This CDR3 region has 14 residues. The CDR3 spells CASSLFQGDTEAFF. The CDR3, as DNA: TGTGCCAGCAGCTTATTTCAGGGGGACACTGAAGCTTTCTTT.

V usage is TRBV27 and J usage is TRBJ1-5; no clear D. Germline CDR1 is MNHEY and CDR2 is SMNVEV (reference sequence). Trimming pared 4 bases from V and 0 bases from J, leaving 16 bases between. This CDR3 contains 17 residues. This CDR3 is CASSWSLRAYSNQPQHF. CDR3 nucleotides: TGTGCCAGCAGTTGGTCCCTCCGGGCATATAGCAATCAGCCCCAGCATTTT.

A single count supports this clone. V gene TRBV24-1 combines with J gene TRBJ2-3; D is unclear. There are 14 residues in the CDR3. V gave up 4 bases and J gave up 5 bases, with 12 bases separating them. CDR1 KGHDR and CDR2 SFDVKD come from the germline V gene. This CDR3 is CATSDTRVKDTQYF. CDR3 nucleotide sequence: TGTGCCACCAGTGACACAAGGGTCAAAGATACGCAGTATTTT.

The genes are TRBV24-1 and TRBJ2-3; 9 nucleotides align to TRBD1. This CDR3 spans 17 amino acids. Trimming removed 3 bases from V and 2 bases from J; junction bases left unmatched: 8. In germline, CDR1 is KGHDR, CDR2 SFDVKD. The CDR3 spells CATSDPTRTGDTDTQYF. DNA for the CDR3: TGTGCCACCAGTGATCCTACCCGGACAGGGGACACAGATACGCAGTATTTT.

The chain employs TRBV19 and TRBJ1-2, with D unclear. Trimming cost V 3 bases and J 0 bases, with 5 bases left between them. Germline V gives CDR1 LNHDA, CDR2 SQIVND (reference sequence). CDR3 length: 13 residues. The CDR3 spells CASSILSNYGYTF. CDR3 nucleotides: TGTGCCAGTAGTATTCTATCTAACTATGGCTACACCTTC.

The chain is built from TRBV6-5 and TRBJ1-1, with 11 bases lining up with TRBD1. CDR1 and CDR2 (germline): MNHEY, SVGAGI. The CDR3 consists of 15 residues. After removal of 7 bases from V and 4 bases from J, the junction contained 8 bases not matched to a gene. The DNA of the CDR3 is TGTGCCAGCACTGGACAGGGGGCTGTTGGCACTGAAGCTTTCTTT. Translation: CASTGQGAVGTEAFF.

This clone was counted between two and nine times. DNA for the CDR3: TGCGCCAGCAGCCCCATTAAAAGGGGGGTCACAGATACGCAGTATTTT. The encoded protein is CASSPIKRGVTDTQYF. The chain carries TRBV5-1 and TRBJ2-3; D could derive from TRBD1 or TRBD2 (6 bases each). Germline V gene lookup returns CDR1 SGHRS and CDR2 YFSETQ. The CDR3 length is 16 residues. The V gene lost 4 bases and the J gene lost 2 bases, with 17 bases spanning the gap.

The rearrangement uses TRBV6-2 or TRBV6-3 and TRBJ2-7; D gene unclear. The CDR3 is 14 amino acids. Germline lookup yields CDR1 MNHEY and CDR2 SVGEGT. V was clipped by 4 bases and J by 3 bases, with 13 bases between them. CDR3 bases: TGTGCCAGCAGTTCCCCCGGATCCTTCTACGAGCAGTACTTC. Translation: CASSSPGSFYEQYF.

The CDR3 sequence is CASSLASSYNEQFF. The CDR3 nucleotides are TGTGCCAGCTCACTAGCGAGCTCCTACAATGAGCAGTTCTTC. The J gene is TRBJ2-1, the V gene TRBV18; TRBD2 is a possible D gene (5 bases). This CDR3 contains 14 residues. Germline V lookup: CDR1 KGHSH, CDR2 LQKENI. Between the trimmed V and J ends, which lost 4 bases and 0 bases, there was a span of 7 bases. Full variable domain (missing parts from reference TRBV18 and TRBJ2-1): NAGVMQNPRHLVRRRGQEARLRCSPMKGHSHVYWYRQLPEEGLKFMVYLQKENIIDESGMPKERFSAEFPKEGPSILRIQQVVRGDSAAYFCASSLASSYNEQFFGPGTRLTVL.

The chain uses TRBV9 and TRBJ1-6; perhaps TRBD1 as D (5 bases). Trimming shortened V by 0 bases and J by 10 bases, and 11 bases separated the two germline ends. Looked up from germline, CDR1 is SGDLS and CDR2 is YYNGEE. CDR3 length: 14 residues. CDR3 protein: CASSVGGRDSPLHF. In DNA form, the CDR3 reads TGTGCCAGCAGCGTAGGTGGCAGGGACTCACCCCTCCACTTT.

The chain joins TRBV5-6 to TRBJ1-2; TRBD1 matches 7 bases. Germline V CDR1 and CDR2: SGHDT, YYEEEE. The CDR3 runs to 15 residues. Trimming at V came to 4 bases and at J to 7 bases, leaving 13 bases not matched to a gene. CDR3 loop: CASSPAADRAAGYTF. DNA for the CDR3: TGTGCCAGCAGCCCCGCCGCCGACAGGGCCGCTGGCTACACCTTC.

In its sample, this clone was seen once. J is TRBJ1-2 and V is TRBV5-1; D remains ambiguous. Germline loops: CDR1 SGHRS, CDR2 YFSETQ. This CDR3 region has 15 residues. With 0 bases removed from V and 0 bases from J, the gap between germline ends came to 9 bases. Here the CDR3 reads CASSLVGPANYGYTF. CDR3 nucleotides: TGCGCCAGCAGCTTGGTAGGTCCGGCTAACTATGGCTACACCTTC.